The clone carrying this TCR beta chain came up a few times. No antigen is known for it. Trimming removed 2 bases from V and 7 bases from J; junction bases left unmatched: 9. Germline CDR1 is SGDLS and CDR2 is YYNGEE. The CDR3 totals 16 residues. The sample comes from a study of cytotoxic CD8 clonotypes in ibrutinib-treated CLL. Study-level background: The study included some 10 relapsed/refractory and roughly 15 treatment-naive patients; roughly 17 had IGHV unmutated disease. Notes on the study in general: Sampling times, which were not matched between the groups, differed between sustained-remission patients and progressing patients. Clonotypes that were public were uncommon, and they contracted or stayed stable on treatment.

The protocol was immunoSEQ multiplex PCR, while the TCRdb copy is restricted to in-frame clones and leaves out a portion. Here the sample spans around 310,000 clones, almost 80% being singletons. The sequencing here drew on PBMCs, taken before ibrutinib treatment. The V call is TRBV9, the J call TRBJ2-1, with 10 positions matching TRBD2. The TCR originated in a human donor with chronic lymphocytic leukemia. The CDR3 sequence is CASSVSLAGVLNEQFF. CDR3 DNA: TGTGCCAGCAGCGTGAGTCTAGCGGGAGTTCTGAATGAGCAGTTCTTC. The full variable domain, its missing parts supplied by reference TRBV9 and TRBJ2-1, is DSGVTQTPKHLITATGQRVTLRCSPRSGDLSVYWYQQSLDQGLQFLIQYYNGEERAKGNILERFSAQQFPDLHSELNLSSLELGDSALYFCASSVSLAGVLNEQFFGPGTRLTVL.